This T cell receptor (beta chain) was sequenced during a study of vaccination and CD4 T cells after COVID-19. The overall study: Convalescent cases consisted of six males and four females, of whom two were Hispanic. Whole-study results and caveats: Analysis covered relatively few convalescent patients and lacked any early post-infection timepoints.

Comment on this clonotype: What it binds is not known.

The CDR3 spans 15 residues. The germline V and J ends were trimmed by 0 bases and 6 bases, with 14 bases remaining between them. With the Oncomine TCR Beta short-read assay, DNA from cultured CD4+ T cells was sequenced. TCRdb itself ran the PCR reads through MiXCR, one entry per CDR3 protein. The data contain about 30,000 distinct CDR3 sequences, under 75% of them singletons. The treatment here: 10-day PBMC culture with coronavirus spike peptide pools or control peptides (ViraFEST assay). Before TCRs were sequenced, ViraFEST expanded antigen-specific T cells with peptide pools. IL-2 (10 IU/ml) and peptide pools (about 10 ug/ml) were added to cultures of 1.5 million to 2 million PBMCs per well.

The TCR comes from a human donor who received a COVID-19 vaccine. The V gene is TRBV12-3 or TRBV12-4, the J gene TRBJ1-1; D not resolved. Sequenced here: CD4+ T cells from blood, cultured in vitro, sampled after SARS-CoV-2 vaccination. This CDR3 is CASSLARGGQAEAFF. CDR3 nucleotides: TGTGCCAGCAGTTTAGCGCGGGGAGGGCAGGCTGAAGCTTTCTTT.